The clone carrying this TCR beta chain was detected only a few times. Germline V CDR1 and CDR2: LNHNV, YYDKDF (reference sequence). Trimming pared 0 bases from V and 1 base from J, leaving 9 bases between. The CDR3 covers 15 residues. Template material for TCR beta VDJ and CDR3 profiling consisted of genomic DNA. TCRdb passed the reads through MiXCR, listing each CDR3 protein once. The sample consists of about 170,000 distinct CDR3 sequences, about 60% of them appearing once. The sample belongs to a study of CD8+CD57+ T cells in acquired aplastic anemia. The source is a human donor in good health. This chain links TRBV15 with TRBJ1-1; D is undetermined. The sample comprised sorted CD4+, CD8+, or CD8+CD57+ T cells (not recorded which) from PBMCs. CDR3 region: CATSRDRRANTEAFF. CDR3 nucleotides: TGTGCCACCAGCAGAGATCGGCGGGCGAACACTGAAGCTTTCTTT.